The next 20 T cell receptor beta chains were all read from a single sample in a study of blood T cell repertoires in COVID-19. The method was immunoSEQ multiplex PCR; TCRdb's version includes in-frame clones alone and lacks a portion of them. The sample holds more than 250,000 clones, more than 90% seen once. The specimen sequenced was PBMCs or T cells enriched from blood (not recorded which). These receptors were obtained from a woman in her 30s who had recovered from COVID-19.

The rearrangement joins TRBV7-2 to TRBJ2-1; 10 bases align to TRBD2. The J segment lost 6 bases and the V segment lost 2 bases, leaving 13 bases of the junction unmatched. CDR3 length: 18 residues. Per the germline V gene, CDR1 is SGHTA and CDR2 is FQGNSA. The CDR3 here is CASSLYGIGTSEVNEQFF. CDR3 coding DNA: TGTGCCAGCAGCTTATATGGGATAGGGACTAGCGAGGTCAATGAGCAGTTCTTC.

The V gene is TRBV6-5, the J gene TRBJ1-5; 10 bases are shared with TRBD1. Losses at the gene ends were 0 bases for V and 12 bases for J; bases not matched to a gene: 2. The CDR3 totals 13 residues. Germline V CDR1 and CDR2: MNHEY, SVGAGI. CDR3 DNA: TGTGCCAGCAGTTACTCAGGGACAGGGGACCAGCATTTT. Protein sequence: CASSYSGTGDQHF.

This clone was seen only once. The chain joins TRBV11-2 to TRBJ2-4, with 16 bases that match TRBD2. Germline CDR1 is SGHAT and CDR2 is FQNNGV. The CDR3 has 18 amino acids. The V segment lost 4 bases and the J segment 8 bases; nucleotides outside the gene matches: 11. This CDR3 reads CASSSKAGLAGGGYIQYF. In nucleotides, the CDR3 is TGTGCCAGCAGCTCTAAGGCGGGACTAGCGGGAGGGGGTTACATTCAGTACTTC.

The CDR3 reads CASSPTRDRDTEAFF. Here the CDR3 DNA reads TGTGCCAGTAGTCCTACCCGGGACAGGGACACTGAAGCTTTCTTT. This chain uses TRBV19 with TRBJ1-1; 9 bases are a match to TRBD1. With V trimmed by 5 bases and J by 3 bases, 7 bases remained unmatched. Looked up from germline, CDR1 is LNHDA and CDR2 is SQIVND (reference sequence). The CDR3 has 15 residues.

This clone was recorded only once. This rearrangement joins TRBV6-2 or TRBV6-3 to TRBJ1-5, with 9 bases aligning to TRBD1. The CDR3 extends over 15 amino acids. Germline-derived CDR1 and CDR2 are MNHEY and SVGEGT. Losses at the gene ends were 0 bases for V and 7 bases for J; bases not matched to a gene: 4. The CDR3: CASSYSGTGWQPQHF. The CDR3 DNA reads TGTGCCAGCAGTTACTCCGGGACAGGGTGGCAGCCCCAGCATTTT.

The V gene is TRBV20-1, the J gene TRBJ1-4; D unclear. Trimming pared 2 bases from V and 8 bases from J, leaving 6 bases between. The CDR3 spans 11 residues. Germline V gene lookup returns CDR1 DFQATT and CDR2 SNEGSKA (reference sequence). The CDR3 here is CSARTREKLFF. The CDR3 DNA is TGCAGTGCTAGAACCAGGGAAAAACTGTTTTTT.

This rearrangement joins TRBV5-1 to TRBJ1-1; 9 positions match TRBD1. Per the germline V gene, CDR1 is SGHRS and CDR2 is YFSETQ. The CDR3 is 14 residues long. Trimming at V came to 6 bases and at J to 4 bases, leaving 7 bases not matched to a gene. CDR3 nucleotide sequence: TGCGCCAGCACCCTACAGGGGGCGAGCACTGAAGCTTTCTTT. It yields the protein CASTLQGASTEAFF.

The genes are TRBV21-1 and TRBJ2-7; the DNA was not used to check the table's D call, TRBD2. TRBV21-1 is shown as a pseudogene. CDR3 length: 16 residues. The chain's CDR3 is CASSIVGTSGSYEQYF. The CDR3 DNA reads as TGTGCCAGCAGCATTGTAGGGACTAGCGGGAGCTACGAGCAGTACTTC.

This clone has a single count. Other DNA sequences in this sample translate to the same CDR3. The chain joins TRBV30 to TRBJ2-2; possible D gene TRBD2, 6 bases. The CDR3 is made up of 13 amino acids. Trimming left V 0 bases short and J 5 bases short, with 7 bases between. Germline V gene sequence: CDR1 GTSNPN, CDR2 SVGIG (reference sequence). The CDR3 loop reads CAWSVGGTGELFF. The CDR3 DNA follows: TGTGCCTGGAGTGTGGGGGGAACCGGGGAGCTGTTTTTT.

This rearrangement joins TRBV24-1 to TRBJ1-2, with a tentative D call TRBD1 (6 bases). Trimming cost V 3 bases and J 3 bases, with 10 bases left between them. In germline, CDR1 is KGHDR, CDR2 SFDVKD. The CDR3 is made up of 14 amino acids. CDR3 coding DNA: TGTGCCACCAGTGATCAGGGGCGCGACTATGGCTACACCTTC. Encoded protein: CATSDQGRDYGYTF.

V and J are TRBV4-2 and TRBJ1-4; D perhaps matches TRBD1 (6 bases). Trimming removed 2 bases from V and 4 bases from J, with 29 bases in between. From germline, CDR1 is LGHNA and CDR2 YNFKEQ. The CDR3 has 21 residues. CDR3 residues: CASSQSPGGAGPTAYNEKLFF. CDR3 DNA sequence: TGTGCCAGCAGCCAATCGCCTGGGGGCGCAGGTCCCACGGCCTATAATGAAAAACTGTTTTTT.

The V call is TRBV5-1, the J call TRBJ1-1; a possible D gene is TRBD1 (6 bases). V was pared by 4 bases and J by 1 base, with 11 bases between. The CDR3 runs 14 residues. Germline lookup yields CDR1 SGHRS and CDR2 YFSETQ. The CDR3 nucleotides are TGCGCCAGCAGCGCCCAGGGGCAGAACACTGAAGCTTTCTTT. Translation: CASSAQGQNTEAFF.

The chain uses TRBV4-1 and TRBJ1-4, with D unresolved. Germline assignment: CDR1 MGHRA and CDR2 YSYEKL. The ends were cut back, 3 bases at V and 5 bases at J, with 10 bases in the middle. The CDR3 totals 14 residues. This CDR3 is CASSQEDMNEKLFF. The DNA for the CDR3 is TGCGCCAGCAGCCAGGAAGACATGAATGAAAAACTGTTTTTT.

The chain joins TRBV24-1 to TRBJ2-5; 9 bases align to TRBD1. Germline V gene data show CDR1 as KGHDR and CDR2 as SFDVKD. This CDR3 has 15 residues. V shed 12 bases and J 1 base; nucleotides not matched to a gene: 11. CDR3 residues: CAARGQGSAQETQYF. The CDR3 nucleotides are TGTGCCGCGCGCGGACAGGGGTCGGCCCAAGAGACCCAGTACTTC.

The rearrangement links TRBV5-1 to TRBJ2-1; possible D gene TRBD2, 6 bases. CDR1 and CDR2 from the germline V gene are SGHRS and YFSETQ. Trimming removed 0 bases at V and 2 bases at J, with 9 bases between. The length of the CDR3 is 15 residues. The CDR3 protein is CASSLGRATYNEQFF. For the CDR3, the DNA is TGCGCCAGCAGCTTGGGGAGGGCCACCTACAATGAGCAGTTCTTC.

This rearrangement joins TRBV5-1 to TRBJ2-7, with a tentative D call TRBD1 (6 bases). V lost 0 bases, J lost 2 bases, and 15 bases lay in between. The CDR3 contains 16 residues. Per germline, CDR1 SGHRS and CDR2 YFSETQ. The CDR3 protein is CASSLGRGYGAYEQYF. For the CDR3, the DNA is TGCGCCAGCAGCTTGGGCAGGGGCTACGGCGCCTACGAGCAGTACTTC. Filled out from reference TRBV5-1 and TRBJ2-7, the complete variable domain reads KAGVTQTPRYLIKTRGQQVTLSCSPISGHRSVSWYQQTPGQGLQFLFEYFSETQRNKGNFPGRFSGRQFSNSRSEMNVSTLELGDSALYLCASSLGRGYGAYEQYFGPGTRLTVT.

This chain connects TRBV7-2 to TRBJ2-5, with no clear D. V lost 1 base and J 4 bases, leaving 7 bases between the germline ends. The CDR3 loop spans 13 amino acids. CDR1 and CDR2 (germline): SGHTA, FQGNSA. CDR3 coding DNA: TGTGCCAGCAGCTTAGGGTTCGGAGAGACCCAGTACTTC. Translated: CASSLGFGETQYF.

The CDR3 reads CASSQGLAGGSDTQYF. CDR3 nucleotide sequence: TGCGCCAGCAGCCAAGGGTTAGCGGGAGGGTCAGATACGCAGTATTTT. The V call is TRBV4-3, the J call TRBJ2-3; 11 bases fit TRBD2. CDR1 and CDR2 (germline): LGHNA, YSLEER. CDR3 length: 16 amino acids. V gave up 1 base and J gave up 4 bases; unmatched junction bases: 4.

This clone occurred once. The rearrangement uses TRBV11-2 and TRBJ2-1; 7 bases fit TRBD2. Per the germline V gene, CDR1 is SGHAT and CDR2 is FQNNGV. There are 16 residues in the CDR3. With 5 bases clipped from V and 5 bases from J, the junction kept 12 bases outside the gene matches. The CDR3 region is CASSGWRGGTDNEQFF. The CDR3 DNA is TGTGCCAGCAGCGGTTGGCGGGGAGGGACGGACAATGAGCAGTTCTTC.

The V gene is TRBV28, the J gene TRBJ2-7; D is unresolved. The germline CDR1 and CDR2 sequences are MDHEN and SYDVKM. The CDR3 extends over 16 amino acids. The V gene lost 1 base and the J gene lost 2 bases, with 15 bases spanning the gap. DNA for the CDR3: TGTGCCAGCAGTTTATTACCAGGCCCGAAACCCTACGAGCAGTACTTC. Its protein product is CASSLLPGPKPYEQYF.